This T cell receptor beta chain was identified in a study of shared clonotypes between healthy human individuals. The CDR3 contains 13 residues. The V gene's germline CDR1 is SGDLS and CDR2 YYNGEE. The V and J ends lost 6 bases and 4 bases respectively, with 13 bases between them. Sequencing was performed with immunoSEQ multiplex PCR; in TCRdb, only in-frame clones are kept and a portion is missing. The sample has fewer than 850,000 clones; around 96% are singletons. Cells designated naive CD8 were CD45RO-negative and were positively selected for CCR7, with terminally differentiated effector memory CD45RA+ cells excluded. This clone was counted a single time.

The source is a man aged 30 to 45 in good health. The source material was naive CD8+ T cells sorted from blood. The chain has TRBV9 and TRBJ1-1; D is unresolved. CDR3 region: CASTRVDGTEAFF. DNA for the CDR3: TGTGCCAGCACCAGAGTCGATGGCACTGAAGCTTTCTTT.